The source of this T cell receptor beta chain is a study of blood T cell repertoires in COVID-19. Only in-frame clones appear in the TCRdb table, and some are missing; sequencing was by immunoSEQ multiplex PCR. The sample lists approximately 300,000 clones; just over 85% were seen once. This clone occurred a few times. Recruitment covered some 25 US areas and drew participants whose ages spanned roughly 18 to 100 years. With V trimmed by 0 bases and J by 5 bases, 12 bases remained unmatched. The CDR3 spans 18 residues. CDR1 and CDR2 (germline): PRHDT, FYEKMQ (reference sequence). The sequence was obtained from a man aged 25-45 years who had recovered from COVID-19. The specimen was PBMCs or T cells enriched from blood (not recorded which). The genes are TRBV13 and TRBJ2-1; 8 bases align to TRBD2. CDR3 in amino acids: CASSLGGRGGFKDNEQFF. The CDR3, as DNA: TGTGCCAGCAGCTTAGGCGGACGGGGGGGCTTTAAGGACAATGAGCAGTTCTTC.